These 16 T cell receptor beta chains came from one sample sequenced in a study of shared clonotypes between healthy human individuals. Only in-frame clones appear in the TCRdb table, and some are missing; sequencing was by immunoSEQ multiplex PCR. The table records just under 350,000 clones, over 70% of them present only once. The specimen was memory CD4+ T cells sorted from blood. The subset denotes: CD45RA-negative fraction. These receptors originate from a man aged 30-40 years in good health.

Of note for this clone: Other DNA variants within this sample encode the same CDR3. V is TRBV5-6 and J is TRBJ2-3; 9 positions match TRBD2. CDR3 length: 16 amino acids. Germline V gene sequence: CDR1 SGHDT, CDR2 YYEEEE. V shed 0 bases, J shed 1 base, and the junction held 3 bases outside the gene matches. The CDR3 DNA reads as TGTGCCAGCAGCTTGGGGCTAGCGGGGCGCACAGATACGCAGTATTTT. Its protein product is CASSLGLAGRTDTQYF.

In this sample, this clone turned up many times. The chain links TRBV25-1 to TRBJ2-3; the D gene is possibly TRBD2 (6 bases). The CDR3 is made up of 14 amino acids. Germline CDR1 reads MGHDK; CDR2 reads SYGVNS. V lost 6 bases to trimming and J lost 4 bases, with 14 bases between them. The CDR3 here is CASRDTGGSDTQYF. As DNA, the CDR3 is TGTGCCAGCAGAGATACAGGAGGGTCAGATACGCAGTATTTT.

In this sample, this clone turned up once. The J gene is TRBJ2-3, the V gene TRBV2, with TRBD2 identical over 11 bases. Per germline, CDR1 SNHLY and CDR2 FYNNEI. This CDR3 is 19 amino acids long. The V and J ends lost 6 bases and 0 bases, in that order; junction bases with no gene match: 14. CDR3 in DNA: TGTGCCAGCAGAAGACCGGGACTAGCGGACCGACTTAGCACAGATACGCAGTATTTT. It encodes CASRRPGLADRLSTDTQYF.

The CDR3 is CASRDRVSEQYF. CDR3 nucleotides: TGTGCCAGCAGGGACAGGGTTAGTGAGCAGTACTTC. The genes are TRBV6-1 and TRBJ2-7, with 8 positions matching TRBD1. Germline V lookup: CDR1 MNHNS, CDR2 SASEGT. The CDR3 covers 12 residues. V was clipped by 6 bases and J by 7 bases; unmatched bases: 5.

The J gene is TRBJ2-5, the V gene TRBV11-2; D might be TRBD2 (5 bases). The CDR3 is 14 amino acids. The germline V gene encodes CDR1 SGHAT and CDR2 FQNNGV. Between the trimmed V and J ends, which lost 2 bases and 2 bases, there was a span of 9 bases. The CDR3 sequence is CASSLMGVQETQYF. The CDR3 coding sequence is TGTGCCAGCAGCTTAATGGGAGTTCAAGAGACCCAGTACTTC.

The V and J genes are TRBV28 and TRBJ1-1; D not resolved. V dropped 7 bases and J dropped 11 bases, with 20 bases sitting between them. The CDR3 loop spans 13 amino acids. Germline V gene data show CDR1 as MDHEN and CDR2 as SYDVKM. Here the CDR3 DNA reads TGTGCCAGCAAAACCCAGCCCCGGGGATGGGCTTTCTTT. It translates to CASKTQPRGWAFF.

The V and J genes are TRBV5-1 and TRBJ1-5; 7 bases line up with TRBD1. CDR1 is SGHRS, CDR2 YFSETQ, per germline. The trim removed 2 bases at V and 8 bases at J, leaving 7 bases unmatched. The CDR3 loop spans 14 amino acids. Here the CDR3 reads CASSLTGTEEPQHF. CDR3 coding DNA: TGCGCCAGCAGCTTAACCGGGACAGAAGAGCCCCAGCATTTT. The whole variable domain, filled in from reference TRBV5-1 and TRBJ1-5, reads KAGVTQTPRYLIKTRGQQVTLSCSPISGHRSVSWYQQTPGQGLQFLFEYFSETQRNKGNFPGRFSGRQFSNSRSEMNVSTLELGDSALYLCASSLTGTEEPQHFGDGTRLSIL.

The V and J genes are TRBV5-1 and TRBJ2-6; D is undetermined. CDR3 length: 16 residues. Germline V CDR1 and CDR2: SGHRS, YFSETQ. The V end lost 1 base, the J end lost 2 bases, and 10 bases lay between the germline ends. CDR3 sequence: CASSLNLQAGANVLTF. CDR3 DNA: TGCGCCAGCAGCTTGAATCTTCAGGCTGGGGCCAACGTCCTGACTTTC.

The V and J genes are TRBV5-5 and TRBJ2-2, with TRBD1 identical over 8 bases. Germline CDR1 is SGHKS and CDR2 is YYEKEE (reference sequence). The CDR3 sequence is 15 residues long. The junction had 2 bases not matched to a gene; V was cut back by 2 bases and J by 2 bases. This CDR3 is CASSLGQGNTGELFF. The CDR3 bases are TGTGCCAGCAGCTTAGGACAGGGCAACACCGGGGAGCTGTTTTTT.

The V and J genes are TRBV25-1 and TRBJ2-7; 8 bases agree with TRBD1. CDR1 MGHDK and CDR2 SYGVNS come from the germline V gene. With V trimmed by 3 bases and J by 5 bases, 3 bases remained unmatched. CDR3 length: 13 amino acids. For the CDR3, the DNA is TGTGCCAGCAGTGATCAGACAGGGGACGAGCAGTACTTC. Residues: CASSDQTGDEQYF.

The chain joins TRBV30 to TRBJ2-5; TRBD2 matches 9 bases. The CDR3 sequence is 14 residues long. J lost 12 bases, V lost 2 bases, and 13 bases had no gene match. CDR1 is GTSNPN, CDR2 SVGIG, per germline (reference sequence). CDR3 nucleotides: TGTGCCTGGAGTACCCTGCGGGGGGGGGCGCGGGAGTACTTC. Residues: CAWSTLRGGAREYF.

The chain is built from TRBV7-9 and TRBJ2-1; 12 nucleotides agree with TRBD2. V was pared by 5 bases and J by 6 bases, with 8 bases of the junction left unmatched. CDR3 length equals 16 residues. The germline V gene has CDR1 SEHNR and CDR2 FQNEAQ (reference sequence). CDR3 in amino acids: CASSTRGLAGLNEQFF. In DNA, the CDR3 is TGTGCCAGCAGCACACGGGGACTAGCGGGTCTCAATGAGCAGTTCTTC.

The chain is built from TRBV5-4 and TRBJ2-1; TRBD2 matches 9 bases. The length of the CDR3 is 18 residues. Germline assignment: CDR1 SGHNT and CDR2 YYREEE (reference sequence). Germline trimming cut 0 bases from V and 7 bases from J; bases unmatched to any gene: 14. CDR3 sequence: CASSLAGGRALRLNEQFF. The CDR3 bases are TGTGCCAGCAGCTTGGCCGGCGGGAGGGCCCTCAGATTAAATGAGCAGTTCTTC.

The rearrangement joins TRBV12-5 to TRBJ2-1; TRBD2 matches at 8 bases. The junction had 0 bases not matched to a gene; V was cut back by 2 bases and J by 0 bases. Germline V gene sequence: CDR1 LGHNT, CDR2 FRNRAP. The CDR3 consists of 15 residues. The CDR3 region is CASGLRGGSYNEQFF. The CDR3 bases are TGTGCTAGTGGTTTGCGGGGGGGCTCCTACAATGAGCAGTTCTTC.

This rearrangement joins TRBV11-3 to TRBJ2-2; TRBD2 agrees at 7 bases. The CDR3 sequence is 15 residues long. From germline, CDR1 is SGHNT and CDR2 YENEEA. V shed 5 bases and J 6 bases; nucleotides not matched to a gene: 9. CDR3 residues: CASSLKTSLAGELFF. CDR3 nucleotide sequence: TGTGCCAGCAGCCTAAAGACTAGCCTGGCCGGGGAGCTGTTTTTT.

J is TRBJ2-3 and V is TRBV29-1; D uncertain. The V gene's germline CDR1 is SQVTM and CDR2 ANQGSEA. CDR3 length: 12 residues. V dropped 3 bases and J dropped 4 bases, with 8 bases sitting between them. CDR3 coding DNA: TGCAGCGTTGAGGTTAACGCAGATACGCAGTATTTT. Residues: CSVEVNADTQYF.